The 8 T cell receptor beta chains in this list originate from one sample, sequenced in a study of blood T cell repertoires in COVID-19. The table came from immunoSEQ multiplex PCR; TCRdb's copy has only in-frame clones and leaves some out. The sample shows 390,000 or so clones, over 75% of them seen only once. The specimen sequenced was PBMCs or T cells enriched from blood (not recorded which). The receptors were sampled from a young man who had recovered from COVID-19.

CDR3 DNA sequence: TGTGCCAGCAGTTGGACTTCAGATCAGCCCCAGCATTTT. Protein: CASSWTSDQPQHF. The chain combines TRBV6-5 with TRBJ1-5; D ambiguous. The ends were cut back, 4 bases at V and 5 bases at J, with 9 bases in the middle. CDR1 and CDR2 (germline): MNHEY, SVGAGI. The CDR3 sequence is 13 residues long.

The chain combines TRBV4-1 with TRBJ2-3, with 7 bases matching TRBD2. Germline-derived CDR1 and CDR2 are MGHRA and YSYEKL. This CDR3 comprises 15 residues. Losses at the gene ends were 3 bases for V and 3 bases for J; bases not matched to a gene: 6. The CDR3 region is CASSHSGFATDTQYF. The CDR3 DNA reads as TGCGCCAGCAGCCATAGCGGGTTTGCGACAGATACGCAGTATTTT.

The chain uses TRBV19 and TRBJ1-1; TRBD1 matches 9 bases. J gave up 7 bases and V 7 bases, and 16 bases lay outside the gene matches. Germline loops: CDR1 LNHDA, CDR2 SQIVND (reference sequence). The CDR3 length is 16 residues. The CDR3 DNA follows: TGTGCCAGTATACGAGCCGGTGGACAGGGGAATCTTGAAGCTTTCTTT. Protein: CASIRAGGQGNLEAFF.

The J gene is TRBJ2-7, the V gene TRBV6-4, with D maybe TRBD2 (7 bases). The V gene lost 0 bases and the J gene lost 2 bases, with 23 bases spanning the gap. Germline CDR1 is MRHNA and CDR2 is SNTAGT. This CDR3 has 19 residues. CDR3 region: CASSDSIRGGMRGTYEQYF. The CDR3 DNA is TGTGCCAGCAGTGACTCGATAAGGGGGGGCATGCGCGGGACCTACGAGCAGTACTTC.

The chain couples TRBV7-9 to TRBJ1-2, with D possibly being TRBD1 (5 bases). With 9 bases removed from V and 7 bases from J, the gap between germline ends came to 12 bases. The CDR3 extends over 11 amino acids. Germline CDR1 SEHNR, CDR2 FQNEAQ (reference sequence). Here the CDR3 reads CASLGVSGYTF. CDR3 coding DNA: TGTGCCAGTTTAGGGGTTAGTGGCTACACCTTC. Full variable domain (outside the CDR3, taken from reference TRBV7-9 and TRBJ1-2): DTGVSQNPRHKITKRGQNVTFRCDPISEHNRLYWYRQTLGQGPEFLTYFQNEAQLEKSRLLSDRFSAERPKGSFSTLEIQRTEQGDSAMYLCASLGVSGYTFGSGTRLTVV.

The chain links TRBV28 to TRBJ1-1; 8 positions agree with TRBD1. Trimming took 3 bases from V and 0 from J; bases not matched to a gene: 18. The CDR3 spans 20 residues. The germline CDR1 and CDR2 sequences are MDHEN and SYDVKM. CDR3: CASSFTFDRGRGILNTEAFF. CDR3 coding DNA: TGTGCCAGCAGTTTCACCTTTGACAGGGGCCGGGGAATCTTGAACACTGAAGCTTTCTTT.

J is TRBJ1-2 and V is TRBV12-5; D not certain. Trimming pared 2 bases from V and 3 bases from J, leaving 4 bases between. The CDR3 runs 12 residues. Germline lookup yields CDR1 LGHNT and CDR2 FRNRAP. The CDR3 sequence: CASGLTDYGYTF. In nucleotides, the CDR3 is TGTGCTAGTGGTTTGACGGACTATGGCTACACCTTC.

The genes are TRBV5-1 and TRBJ2-7, with 10 bases identical to TRBD1. Germline CDR1 is SGHRS and CDR2 is YFSETQ. Trimming took 3 bases from V and 5 from J; bases not matched to a gene: 2. The CDR3 runs to 13 residues. CDR3 in DNA: TGCGCCAGCAGCTCCGGGACAGGGGACGAGCAGTACTTC. Translation: CASSSGTGDEQYF.